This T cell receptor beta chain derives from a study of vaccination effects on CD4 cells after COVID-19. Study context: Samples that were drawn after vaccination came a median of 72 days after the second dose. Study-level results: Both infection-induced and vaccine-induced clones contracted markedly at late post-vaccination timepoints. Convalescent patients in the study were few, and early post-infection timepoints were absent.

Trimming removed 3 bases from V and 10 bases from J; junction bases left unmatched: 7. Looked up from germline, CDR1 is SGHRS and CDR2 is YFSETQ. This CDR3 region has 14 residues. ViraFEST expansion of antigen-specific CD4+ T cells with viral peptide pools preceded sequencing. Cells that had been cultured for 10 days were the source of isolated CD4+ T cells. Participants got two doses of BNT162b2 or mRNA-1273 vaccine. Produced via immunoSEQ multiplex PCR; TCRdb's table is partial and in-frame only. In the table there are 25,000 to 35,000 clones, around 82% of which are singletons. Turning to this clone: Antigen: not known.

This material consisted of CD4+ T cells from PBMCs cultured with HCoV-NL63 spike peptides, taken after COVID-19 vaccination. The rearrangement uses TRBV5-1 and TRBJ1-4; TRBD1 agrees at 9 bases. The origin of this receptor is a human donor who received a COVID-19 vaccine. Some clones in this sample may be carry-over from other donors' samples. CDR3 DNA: TGCGCCAGCAGCTGGGACAGGGCCCAGGGAAAACTGTTTTTT. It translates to CASSWDRAQGKLFF. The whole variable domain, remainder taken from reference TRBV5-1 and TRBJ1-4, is KAGVTQTPRYLIKTRGQQVTLSCSPISGHRSVSWYQQTPGQGLQFLFEYFSETQRNKGNFPGRFSGRQFSNSRSEMNVSTLELGDSALYLCASSWDRAQGKLFFGSGTQLSVL.